This is a list of T cell receptor beta chains from one sample in a study of blood T cells in healthy people across ages. In TCRdb, the 5' RACE reads were re-called with MiXCR into one record per CDR3 protein. The table lists about 2 million distinct CDR3 sequences, about 50% of them singletons. Source material: blood. The receptors stem from a woman in her forties in good health. The CDR3 runs from the conserved cysteine through the conserved F or W. A D gene is named only where the DNA matches it firmly. The size field is filled for only some rows; it gives once, few, many or a size class.

d_gene	abundance	j_gene	v_gene	CDR3aa	CDR3nt
TRBD1	NA	TRBJ2-5	TRBV3-1	CASITTGTETQYF	TGTGCCAGCATCACGACAGGGACGGAGACCCAGTACTTC
TRBD2	few	TRBJ2-1	TRBV7-2	CASSSRLAGWDEQFF	TGTGCCAGCAGCTCCAGACTAGCGGGGTGGGATGAGCAGTTCTTC
NA	few	TRBJ2-1	TRBV6-2/TRBV6-3	CASGEAQTYNEQFF	TGTGCCAGCGGTGAGGCTCAAACCTACAATGAGCAGTTCTTC
NA	NA	TRBJ2-5	TRBV7-2	CASSDRRYETQYF	TGTGCCAGCAGTGACAGGAGATACGAGACCCAGTACTTC
TRBD2	once	TRBJ2-5	TRBV5-1	CASSQLSRLAGNETQYF	TGCGCCAGCAGTCAATTGTCCCGACTAGCGGGAAATGAGACCCAGTACTTC
NA	many	TRBJ2-7	TRBV28	CASSLFPGSYEQYF	TGTGCCAGCAGTTTATTTCCAGGGAGCTACGAGCAGTACTTC
NA	few	TRBJ2-5	TRBV15	CATSRETRQETQYF	TGTGCCACCAGCAGAGAGACCAGACAAGAGACCCAGTACTTC
NA	few	TRBJ1-5	TRBV20-1	CSALGGNQPQHF	TGCAGTGCTCTGGGTGGCAATCAGCCCCAGCATTTT
NA	NA	TRBJ2-3	TRBV7-9	CASSSIADTQYF	TGTGCCAGCAGCTCTATAGCAGATACGCAGTATTTT
TRBD1	few	TRBJ2-5	TRBV6-1	CASRISGTGSRETQYF	TGTGCCAGCAGAATTTCCGGGACAGGGTCACGAGAGACCCAGTACTTC
NA	NA	TRBJ2-7	TRBV6-2/TRBV6-3	CASSELVYEQYF	TGTGCCAGCAGTGAACTAGTCTACGAGCAGTACTTC
NA	NA	TRBJ1-5	TRBV4-1	CASSQAAGRGRNQPQHF	TGCGCCAGCAGCCAAGCGGCGGGCAGGGGAAGGAATCAGCCCCAGCATTTT
TRBD1	NA	TRBJ1-6	TRBV7-9	CASSVDRGNSPLHF	TGTGCCAGCAGCGTCGACAGGGGTAATTCACCCCTCCACTTT
TRBD2	NA	TRBJ2-5	TRBV4-1	CASSHQSGGRKETQYF	TGCGCCAGCAGCCACCAAAGCGGGGGTAGAAAAGAGACCCAGTACTTC
NA	NA	TRBJ1-2	TRBV6-5	CASSYAGANYGYTF	TGTGCCAGCAGTTACGCTGGAGCTAACTATGGCTACACCTTC
TRBD1	NA	TRBJ2-7	TRBV6-5	CASSYRTGRDIYEQYF	TGTGCCAGCAGTTACCGGACAGGAAGGGACATCTACGAGCAGTACTTC
TRBD2	NA	TRBJ2-5	TRBV29-1	CSVGRGVRGGTYNEQYF	TGCAGCGTTGGGCGGGGGGTACGCGGGGGGACTTACAATGAGCAGTACTTC
TRBD1	NA	TRBJ1-5	TRBV20-1	CSARQGEGYSNQPQHF	TGCAGTGCTCGCCAGGGGGAGGGGTATAGCAATCAGCCCCAGCATTTT
NA	NA	TRBJ1-4	TRBV4-2	CASSHITEQNEKLFF	TGTGCCAGCAGCCACATTACAGAACAGAATGAAAAACTGTTTTTT
TRBD2	NA	TRBJ2-5	TRBV9	CASSPVGGYQETQYF	TGTGCCAGCAGCCCAGTGGGGGGGTACCAAGAGACCCAGTACTTC
TRBD1	few	TRBJ2-5	TRBV6-5	CASSYSTGLPQETQYF	TGTGCCAGCAGTTACTCGACAGGGCTACCACAAGAGACCCAGTACTTC
TRBD2	many	TRBJ2-1	TRBV27	CASSPMRRAGVNEQFF	TGTGCCAGCAGTCCTATGAGAAGAGCGGGGGTCAATGAGCAGTTCTTC
NA	NA	TRBJ1-1	TRBV6-4	CASSAAENTEAFF	TGTGCCAGCAGTGCGGCAGAGAACACTGAAGCTTTCTTT
TRBD1	many	TRBJ2-1	TRBV29-1	CSGGQGSYNEQFF	TGCAGCGGGGGACAGGGCTCCTACAATGAGCAGTTCTTC
NA	NA	TRBJ2-5	TRBV7-8	CASNHGGPLEEQYF	TGTGCCAGCAACCATGGGGGGCCCCTCGAAGAGCAGTACTTC
NA	NA	TRBJ2-4	TRBV6-6	CASSWGGRNIQYF	TGTGCCAGCAGCTGGGGCGGGCGGAACATTCAGTACTTC
NA	few	TRBJ2-5	TRBV11-2	CASTPQRTQYF	TGTGCCAGCACCCCCCAACGCACCCAGTACTTC
NA	NA	TRBJ2-4	TRBV20-1	CSAVHRAGSKNIQYF	TGCAGTGCTGTGCACAGAGCGGGCTCCAAAAACATTCAGTACTTC
TRBD2	NA	TRBJ2-5	TRBV4-2	CASSQGIAGGLETQYF	TGTGCCAGCAGCCAAGGAATAGCGGGGGGGCTGGAGACCCAGTACTTC
NA	NA	TRBJ2-7	TRBV6-6	CAIGIPGLTEQYF	TGTGCCATTGGAATCCCTGGATTGACGGAGCAGTACTTC